These T cell receptor beta chains were read from a single sample in a study of shared clonotypes between healthy human individuals. The assay was immunoSEQ multiplex PCR, and TCRdb's table has in-frame clones only and misses some. The profile shows around 2,000,000 clones, 95% of them singletons. The sequencing sample was made of naive CD4+ T cells sorted from blood. These receptors came from a man aged 18 to 30 in good health. Both conserved end residues are part of each CDR3. The D gene is left open where the match is weak. Clone size appears in some rows only: once, few, many, or a class for an expanded clone.

abundance: NA
j_gene: TRBJ2-3
d_gene: TRBD2
len: 15
v_gene: TRBV7-3
CDR3aa: CASSLSGTMTDTQYF
CDR3nt: TGTGCCAGCAGCTTATCAGGGACTATGACGGATACGCAGTATTTT

abundance: NA
j_gene: TRBJ2-7
d_gene: NA
len: 15
v_gene: TRBV6-5
CDR3aa: CASSYGGKWTYEQYF
CDR3nt: TGTGCCAGCAGTTACGGGGGGAAGTGGACCTACGAGCAGTACTTC

abundance: once
j_gene: TRBJ2-7
d_gene: TRBD1
len: 14
v_gene: TRBV2
CDR3aa: CAGAPTRGQSEQYF
CDR3nt: TGTGCCGGAGCACCGACCAGGGGGCAGTCCGAGCAGTACTTC

abundance: NA
j_gene: TRBJ1-1
d_gene: NA
len: 14
v_gene: TRBV28
CDR3aa: CASSLSYRNTEAFF
CDR3nt: TGTGCCAGCAGTTTATCGTACAGGAACACTGAAGCTTTCTTT

abundance: NA
j_gene: TRBJ1-3
d_gene: TRBD1
len: 14
v_gene: TRBV4-3
CDR3aa: CASSEGAGGNTIYF
CDR3nt: TGCGCCAGCAGTGAGGGGGCAGGTGGAAACACCATATATTTT

abundance: NA
j_gene: TRBJ1-2
d_gene: NA
len: 15
v_gene: TRBV6-6
CDR3aa: CASSYPAGVNYGYTF
CDR3nt: TGTGCCAGCAGTTACCCCGCAGGGGTTAACTATGGCTACACCTTC

abundance: NA
j_gene: TRBJ2-7
d_gene: TRBD1
len: 17
v_gene: TRBV14
CDR3aa: CASSQRQGALQVYEQYF
CDR3nt: TGTGCCAGCAGCCAAAGACAGGGGGCCCTCCAAGTATACGAGCAGTACTTC

abundance: NA
j_gene: TRBJ2-3
d_gene: TRBD2
len: 17
v_gene: TRBV19
CDR3aa: CASSPGLAGGTTDTQYF
CDR3nt: TGTGCCAGTAGTCCCGGACTAGCGGGAGGTACCACAGATACGCAGTATTTT

abundance: NA
j_gene: TRBJ2-3
d_gene: NA
len: 11
v_gene: TRBV2
CDR3aa: CASSSTDTQYF
CDR3nt: TGTGCCAGCAGCAGCACAGATACGCAGTATTTT

abundance: NA
j_gene: TRBJ2-2
d_gene: NA
len: 13
v_gene: TRBV30
CDR3aa: CAWSVGGAGELFF
CDR3nt: TGTGCCTGGAGTGTTGGGGGAGCCGGGGAGCTGTTTTTT

abundance: NA
j_gene: TRBJ2-2
d_gene: NA
len: 16
v_gene: TRBV7-9
CDR3aa: CASSLDGVPNTGELFF
CDR3nt: TGTGCCAGCAGCTTAGATGGGGTTCCGAACACCGGGGAGCTGTTTTTT

abundance: NA
j_gene: TRBJ1-4
d_gene: NA
len: 13
v_gene: TRBV11-3
CDR3aa: CASSRRPNEKLFF
CDR3nt: TGTGCCAGCTCACGCCGGCCAAACGAAAAACTGTTTTTT

abundance: once
j_gene: TRBJ1-4
d_gene: NA
len: 14
v_gene: TRBV6-1
CDR3aa: CASSVSGRREKLFF
CDR3nt: TGTGCCAGCAGTGTGTCGGGGAGACGGGAAAAACTGTTTTTT

abundance: NA
j_gene: TRBJ1-3
d_gene: NA
len: 15
v_gene: TRBV18
CDR3aa: CASSPPNRGEDTIYF
CDR3nt: TGTGCCAGCTCACCACCGAATAGGGGGGAAGACACCATATATTTT

abundance: NA
j_gene: TRBJ2-7
d_gene: NA
len: 16
v_gene: TRBV6-4
CDR3aa: CASSHLRRDDPYEQYF
CDR3nt: TGTGCCAGCAGCCACCTTCGGAGGGATGATCCCTACGAGCAGTACTTC